Following are 9 T cell receptor beta chains from one sample sequenced in a study of patients and donors after allogeneic stem cell transplantation. TCRdb reanalysed the RT-PCR reads using MiXCR and keeps one entry per CDR3 protein. The data contain roughly 12,000 distinct CDR3 sequences, about 25% of them singletons. Source material: blood, either unsorted or a sorted T cell fraction (not recorded which). The receptors were gathered from a human donor who was either an allogeneic HSCT recipient or a stem cell or donor lymphocyte infusion donor (not recorded which). It is not recorded whose cells these are; they may come from a transplant donor.

The chain has TRBV19 and TRBJ1-1; TRBD1 might be the D (5 bases). The V end was cut by 5 bases, the J end by 8 bases, with 15 bases between. The CDR3 consists of 13 residues. CDR1 is LNHDA, CDR2 SQIVND, per germline (reference sequence). DNA for the CDR3: TGTGCCAGTAGTTCCGGGACGTTGACGGAAGCTTTCTTT. Translation: CASSSGTLTEAFF.

This clonotype was picked up a small number of times. V gene TRBV18 combines with J gene TRBJ1-4, with 10 bases identical to TRBD1. V dropped 5 bases and J dropped 8; count of bases not matched to a gene: 8. This CDR3 is 15 amino acids long. Germline V gene lookup returns CDR1 KGHSH and CDR2 LQKENI. The CDR3 loop reads CASSSNRDRGEKLFF. CDR3 bases: TGTGCCAGCTCATCCAATCGGGACAGGGGAGAAAAACTGTTTTTT. Variable domain in full (rest from reference TRBV18 and TRBJ1-4): NAGVMQNPRHLVRRRGQEARLRCSPMKGHSHVYWYRQLPEEGLKFMVYLQKENIIDESGMPKERFSAEFPKEGPSILRIQQVVRGDSAAYFCASSSNRDRGEKLFFGSGTQLSVL.

This clonotype was seen a few times. This rearrangement joins TRBV11-2 to TRBJ1-1, with 9 nucleotides matching TRBD1. Germline V gene sequence: CDR1 SGHAT, CDR2 FQNNGV. The CDR3 sequence is 15 residues long. With V trimmed by 4 bases and J by 5 bases, 8 bases remained unmatched. The DNA for the CDR3 is TGTGCCAGCAGCTATTACAGGGGGCAGGGGACTGAAGCTTTCTTT. It codes for CASSYYRGQGTEAFF.

This clonotype was seen a few times. V is TRBV2 and J is TRBJ1-3, with unresolved D. Germline V gives CDR1 SNHLY, CDR2 FYNNEI. The CDR3 has 13 residues. The V gene lost 7 bases and the J gene lost 7 bases, with 14 bases spanning the gap. The CDR3: CASTSEPDNTIYF. For the CDR3, the DNA is TGTGCCAGCACTTCCGAGCCGGACAACACCATATATTTT.

This clonotype has a count of ten or more. The chain joins TRBV4-3 to TRBJ1-6; tentative D call: TRBD1 (5 bases). CDR3 length equals 15 residues. Trimming shortened V by 0 bases and J by 8 bases, and 11 bases separated the two germline ends. Looked up from germline, CDR1 is LGHNA and CDR2 is YSLEER. The CDR3 region is CASSQDWGSHSPLHF. CDR3 nucleotides: TGCGCCAGCAGCCAAGATTGGGGCTCCCATTCACCCCTCCACTTT.

The chain is built from TRBV4-1 and TRBJ2-1; D is perhaps TRBD2 (5 bases). Per germline, CDR1 MGHRA and CDR2 YSYEKL. V lost 1 base and J 10 bases, leaving 17 bases between the germline ends. The CDR3 length is 15 residues. The chain's CDR3 is CASSQAPAGSVEQFF. The DNA of the CDR3 is TGCGCCAGCAGCCAAGCTCCGGCAGGTAGCGTAGAGCAGTTCTTC.

The chain employs TRBV3-1 and TRBJ2-3; TRBD2 aligns across 9 bases. V shed 4 bases, J shed 0 bases, and the junction held 5 bases outside the gene matches. The germline gives CDR1 LGHDT, CDR2 YNNKEL (reference sequence). The CDR3 contains 16 residues. CDR3 loop: CASSPIAGESTDTQYF. CDR3 DNA sequence: TGTGCCAGCAGCCCAATAGCGGGAGAAAGCACAGATACGCAGTATTTT.

CDR3 in amino acids: CASSSESGAGYTDTQYF. Here the CDR3 DNA reads TGTGCCAGCAGCTCCGAGTCAGGGGCGGGCTACACAGATACGCAGTATTTT. The chain is built from TRBV7-6 and TRBJ2-3; possibly TRBD1 for D (6 bases). The CDR3 extends over 17 amino acids. Germline V gene sequence: CDR1 SGHVS, CDR2 FNYEAQ. Trimming took off 4 bases at V and 2 bases at J, with 19 bases between the two ends.

The gene calls are TRBV20-1 and TRBJ1-1, with unresolved D. Between the trimmed V and J ends, which lost 5 bases and 3 bases, there was a span of 16 bases. Per the germline V gene, CDR1 is DFQATT and CDR2 is SNEGSKA (reference sequence). This CDR3 has 14 residues. CDR3 sequence (DNA): TGCAGTGCTCCCCTATTTGGGCTAGACACTGAAGCTTTCTTT. Its translation: CSAPLFGLDTEAFF.